This TCR beta chain was profiled in a study of T cell responses to AZD1222 COVID-19 vaccine. About this clone: The antigen is not known. The DNA is omitted, as the CDR3 cannot be located on it reliably, and the CDR3 follows TCRdb's listing.

Germline CDR1 and CDR2: MDHEN and SYDVKM. The CDR3 spans 16 residues, counting both ends. Assay: immunoSEQ multiplex PCR; the TCRdb copy retains only in-frame clones and omits some. The sample records around 80,000 clones, approximately 90% being singletons. Notes on the study in general: Following two doses of AZD1222, Spike-specific TCR breadth and depth rose. The study found vaccine-associated CD4 TCRs spanning spike, dominant at 160-218 and 743-854. Donors were mostly white British, more females; clonal diversity possibly underestimated.

Sample: peripheral blood, taken 28 days after the second AZD1222 dose. The receptor was isolated from an adult who received the AZD1222 COVID-19 vaccine. V is TRBV28 and J is TRBJ1-1; the DNA was not compared with TRBD1, the D call given in the table. This CDR3 is CASSSSAAGMNTEAFF.